This section outlines one T cell receptor (beta chain) sequence together with its context. The antigen is unknown. Primed by a sample-barcoded 5' primer and a J-beta primer mix, a second PCR proceeded for 7 to 11 cycles. A single record per CDR3 protein comes from TCRdb applying MiXCR to the 5' RACE reads. Of roughly 1,300,000 distinct CDR3 sequences detected, 59% appear once; the ten largest clones hold roughly 6.3%. The sample comes from a study of blood T cells in healthy people across ages. Notes on the study in general: Higher diversity, along with more naive CD4+ cells, distinguished long-lived donors from aged donors.

Germline V gene lookup returns CDR1 SGHTA and CDR2 FQGNSA. Germline trimming cut 5 bases from V and 5 bases from J; bases unmatched to any gene: 14. The CDR3 totals 16 residues. The clonotype was recovered from a man aged 18 to 29 in good health. The V and J genes are TRBV7-2 and TRBJ2-7; TRBD1 aligns across 8 bases. Sequenced: blood. CDR3 in amino acids: CASSPNPDRGRNEQYF. CDR3 nucleotide sequence: TGTGCCAGCAGCCCCAACCCTGACAGGGGTCGTAACGAGCAGTACTTC.